The next 24 T cell receptor beta chains were all read from a single sample in a study of cytomegalovirus exposure and HLA in healthy donors. In the PCR, 60 Vbeta and 13 Jbeta primers were used. Only in-frame clones appear in the TCRdb table, and some are missing; sequencing was by immunoSEQ multiplex PCR. The profile shows more than 110,000 clones, 80% of them singletons. Sequencing used PBMCs. The receptors come from a man aged 45-60 years in good health and CMV-seronegative.

This clone was counted once. The chain is built from TRBV6-6 and TRBJ1-3, with TRBD1 identical over 7 bases. Looked up from germline, CDR1 is MNHNY and CDR2 is SVGAGI (reference sequence). This CDR3 comprises 15 residues. V lost 5 bases, J lost 4 bases, and 8 bases stayed unmatched. The CDR3 region has the DNA TGTGCCAGCAGTCCCACAGGGGCTTCAGGAAACACCATATATTTT. Its protein is CASSPTGASGNTIYF.

V is TRBV27 and J is TRBJ1-1, with TRBD1 matching 7 bases. The CDR3 length is 17 residues. Germline values: CDR1 MNHEY, CDR2 SMNVEV (reference sequence). J was trimmed by 1 base and V by 5 bases; bases with no gene match: 13. CDR3 in DNA: TGTGCCAGCAGTCTTACCTTGACAGGGTCGGCGAACACTGAAGCTTTCTTT. Translation: CASSLTLTGSANTEAFF.

The genes are TRBV7-2 and TRBJ2-1; 10 positions match TRBD2. There are 16 residues in the CDR3. Germline V gives CDR1 SGHTA, CDR2 FQGNSA. The V and J ends lost 2 bases and 7 bases, in that order; junction bases with no gene match: 8. The CDR3 is CASSLIERGGQNEQFF. The CDR3 nucleotides are TGTGCCAGCAGCTTAATTGAGCGGGGGGGCCAAAATGAGCAGTTCTTC.

This clone was recorded once. The gene calls are TRBV5-8 and TRBJ1-1, with D hard to call. Germline CDR1 SGHTS, CDR2 YDEGEE. CDR3 size: 11 residues. Deletions cut 1 base from V and 11 bases from J, with 9 bases between. This CDR3 is CASSLTRVAFF. The CDR3 DNA sequence: TGTGCCAGCAGCTTGACGCGGGTCGCTTTCTTT.

This chain links TRBV27 with TRBJ2-7; D may be TRBD1 (6 bases). CDR1 is MNHEY, CDR2 SMNVEV, per germline (reference sequence). Trimming removed 4 bases at V and 9 bases at J, with 13 bases between. The CDR3 contains 12 residues. As DNA, the CDR3 is TGTGCCAGCAGTTCACAGGGTTTCCGGCAGTACTTC. As protein: CASSSQGFRQYF.

The chain uses TRBV11-3 and TRBJ2-2, with 8 bases fitting TRBD2. CDR1 is SGHNT, CDR2 YENEEA, per germline. This CDR3 has 17 residues. J gave up 0 bases and V 6 bases, and 9 bases lay outside the gene matches. The DNA for the CDR3 is TGTGCCAGCAGTTTTGGGAGCGGGGGAGCGAACACCGGGGAGCTGTTTTTT. It is translated as CASSFGSGGANTGELFF.

This chain joins TRBV7-9 and TRBJ2-1; 12 bases fit TRBD1. V lost 2 bases to trimming and J lost 7 bases; unmatched junction nucleotides: 3. The CDR3 runs to 15 residues. The germline CDR1 and CDR2 sequences are SEHNR and FQNEAQ (reference sequence). The CDR3 sequence is CASSLWDRGRNEQFF. CDR3 sequence (DNA): TGTGCCAGCAGCTTATGGGACAGGGGGCGTAATGAGCAGTTCTTC. The full variable domain, in which reference TRBV7-9 and TRBJ2-1 provide the parts outside the CDR3, is DTGVSQNPRHKITKRGQNVTFRCDPISEHNRLYWYRQTLGQGPEFLTYFQNEAQLEKSRLLSDRFSAERPKGSFSTLEIQRTEQGDSAMYLCASSLWDRGRNEQFFGPGTRLTVL.

The CDR3 here is CASSLAGVSGTQETQYF. The CDR3 nucleotides read TGTGCCAGCAGCTTAGCGGGGGTTAGCGGGACCCAAGAGACCCAGTACTTC. The chain couples TRBV7-2 to TRBJ2-5; TRBD2 matches at 8 bases. Germline trimming cut 0 bases from V and 1 base from J; bases unmatched to any gene: 7. Germline V gene data show CDR1 as SGHTA and CDR2 as FQGNSA. There are 17 residues in the CDR3.

V and J are TRBV7-8 and TRBJ2-3, with 8 bases identical to TRBD2. Germline assignment: CDR1 SGHVS and CDR2 FQNEAQ. With 1 base clipped from V and 7 bases from J, the junction kept 13 bases outside the gene matches. The CDR3 extends over 17 amino acids. DNA for the CDR3: TGTGCCAGCAGCTTAGGCAGGGTCCAGCGGGGGAGAAATACGCAGTATTTT. This gives the protein CASSLGRVQRGRNTQYF.

The V gene is TRBV5-1, the J gene TRBJ1-6; tentative D call: TRBD1 (6 bases). The V gene lost 4 bases and the J gene lost 9 bases, with 17 bases spanning the gap. The CDR3 has 15 residues. Looked up from germline, CDR1 is SGHRS and CDR2 is YFSETQ. CDR3 DNA sequence: TGCGCCAGCAGCGTTTCGACAGGTTCCAGTTCACCCCTCCACTTT. This gives the protein CASSVSTGSSSPLHF. Supplemented by reference TRBV5-1 and TRBJ1-6, the full variable domain reads KAGVTQTPRYLIKTRGQQVTLSCSPISGHRSVSWYQQTPGQGLQFLFEYFSETQRNKGNFPGRFSGRQFSNSRSEMNVSTLELGDSALYLCASSVSTGSSSPLHFGNGTRLTVT.

J is TRBJ2-2 and V is TRBV5-1; tentative D call: TRBD2 (6 bases). This CDR3 region has 15 residues. Trimming left V 3 bases short and J 1 base short, with 10 bases between. Per the germline V gene, CDR1 is SGHRS and CDR2 is YFSETQ. The CDR3 DNA sequence: TGCGCCAGCAGCTCAACGGGACTGAACACCGGGGAGCTGTTTTTT. This encodes CASSSTGLNTGELFF.

The chain carries TRBV5-1 and TRBJ2-2; 10 bases align to TRBD1. The V gene's germline CDR1 is SGHRS and CDR2 YFSETQ. The CDR3 covers 14 residues. Germline trimming cut 10 bases from V and 5 bases from J; bases unmatched to any gene: 8. The CDR3 DNA follows: TGCGCCGGCCAAGGACAGGGGGATACCGGGGAGCTGTTTTTT. Translated, it gives CAGQGQGDTGELFF.

The chain recombines TRBV27 with TRBJ1-6; D remains ambiguous. The germline V gene has CDR1 MNHEY and CDR2 SMNVEV (reference sequence). This CDR3 region has 15 residues. Trimming removed 1 base at V and 8 bases at J, with 12 bases between. The CDR3 DNA reads TGTGCCAGCAGTTTATTGGTCCCGAGGCATTCACCCCTCCACTTT. Residues: CASSLLVPRHSPLHF.

In its sample, this clone was seen once. This chain links TRBV18 with TRBJ1-1; possible D gene TRBD1, 6 bases. V lost 8 bases, J lost 8 bases, and 18 bases lay in between. The CDR3 is 13 residues long. Germline assignment: CDR1 KGHSH and CDR2 LQKENI. The CDR3 sequence is CASGGDGHFEAFF. Here the CDR3 DNA reads TGTGCCAGCGGGGGCGACGGGCACTTCGAAGCTTTCTTT.

The chain is built from TRBV2 and TRBJ2-7, with D unresolved. The CDR3 is 13 amino acids. Germline CDR1 is SNHLY and CDR2 is FYNNEI. The V and J ends lost 6 bases and 3 bases respectively, with 12 bases between them. CDR3 region: CASSASPRYEQYF. The CDR3 DNA is TGTGCCAGCAGCGCCTCGCCGCGCTACGAGCAGTACTTC.

The genes are TRBV25-1 and TRBJ2-1; TRBD2 matches at 8 bases. Germline trimming cut 8 bases from V and 5 bases from J; bases unmatched to any gene: 11. The CDR3 consists of 15 residues. CDR1 is MGHDK, CDR2 SYGVNS, per germline. CDR3: CASSTGTSLDNEQFF. CDR3 coding DNA: TGTGCCAGCTCGACCGGGACTAGTTTGGACAATGAGCAGTTCTTC.

This chain joins TRBV30 and TRBJ2-5; 9 nucleotides line up with TRBD1. The last part of the DNA fits TRBJ2-7 better; the J call may be wrong. The CDR3 sequence is 16 residues long. The germline gives CDR1 GTSNPN, CDR2 SVGIG (reference sequence). The CDR3 nucleotides read TGTGCCTGGACTCAAGATGTGGGACAGGGTACCTACGAGCAGTACTTC. Protein sequence: CAWTQDVGQGTYEQYF.

This rearrangement joins TRBV19 to TRBJ1-1, with 8 bases matching TRBD1. Germline V lookup: CDR1 LNHDA, CDR2 SQIVND (reference sequence). J lost 4 bases, V lost 3 bases, and 4 bases had no gene match. The CDR3 covers 14 residues. This chain's CDR3 is CASSITGGRTEAFF. The DNA of the CDR3 is TGTGCCAGTAGTATCACAGGGGGTCGCACTGAAGCTTTCTTT.

As DNA, the CDR3 is TGCGCCAGCAGCTTGGAGGCAGGAACTAACTATGGCTACACCTTC. Amino acid sequence: CASSLEAGTNYGYTF. V gene TRBV5-1 combines with J gene TRBJ1-2; D call uncertain. The V end lost 0 bases, the J end lost 0 bases, and 9 bases lay between the germline ends. Looked up from germline, CDR1 is SGHRS and CDR2 is YFSETQ. The CDR3 length is 15 residues.

This rearrangement joins TRBV18 to TRBJ1-1; the D is unclear. CDR3 size: 15 residues. V lost 0 bases and J 1 base, leaving 9 bases between the germline ends. Germline loops: CDR1 KGHSH, CDR2 LQKENI. The CDR3 protein is CASSPPGRWNTEAFF. As DNA, the CDR3 is TGTGCCAGCTCACCACCGGGCAGATGGAACACTGAAGCTTTCTTT.

This sequence joins TRBV15 and TRBJ2-5; possibly TRBD2 for D (5 bases). The V end was cut by 5 bases, the J end by 4 bases, with 20 bases between. Germline V lookup: CDR1 LNHNV, CDR2 YYDKDF (reference sequence). The CDR3 is 16 residues long. CDR3 amino acids: CATSSQGIKSGETQYF. CDR3 nucleotide sequence: TGTGCCACCAGCTCCCAAGGGATTAAAAGCGGAGAGACCCAGTACTTC.

The CDR3 sequence is CASSLAGGRSNEKLFF. The CDR3 DNA sequence: TGCGCCAGCAGCTTGGCCGGGGGAAGGTCGAATGAAAAACTGTTTTTT. The V call is TRBV5-1, the J call TRBJ1-4; D perhaps matches TRBD1 (5 bases). This CDR3 spans 16 amino acids. The germline V and J ends were trimmed by 0 bases and 5 bases, with 14 bases remaining between them. The germline V gene has CDR1 SGHRS and CDR2 YFSETQ. Based on the CDR3 plus reference TRBV5-1 and TRBJ1-4, the full variable domain is KAGVTQTPRYLIKTRGQQVTLSCSPISGHRSVSWYQQTPGQGLQFLFEYFSETQRNKGNFPGRFSGRQFSNSRSEMNVSTLELGDSALYLCASSLAGGRSNEKLFFGSGTQLSVL.

The chain couples TRBV14 to TRBJ2-3; 10 bases map to TRBD2. This CDR3 has 16 amino acids. V trimming: 5 bases; J trimming: 4 bases; junction bases outside the gene matches: 9. Germline V gene sequence: CDR1 SGHDN, CDR2 FVKESK. The CDR3 protein is CASSFPGTSVPDTQYF. The DNA of the CDR3 is TGTGCCAGCAGCTTCCCCGGGACTAGCGTTCCAGATACGCAGTATTTT. Using reference TRBV14 and TRBJ2-3 for the parts outside the CDR3, the full variable domain is EAGVTQFPSHSVIEKGQTVTLRCDPISGHDNLYWYRRVMGKEIKFLLHFVKESKQDESGMPNNRFLAERTGGTYSTLKVQPAELEDSGVYFCASSFPGTSVPDTQYFGPGTRLTVL.

The chain uses TRBV9 and TRBJ2-2; no clear D gene. This CDR3 region has 12 residues. Deletions cut 4 bases from V and 6 bases from J, with 7 bases between. The germline CDR1 and CDR2 sequences are SGDLS and YYNGEE. Here the CDR3 reads CASSLLPGELFF. In DNA, the CDR3 is TGTGCCAGCAGCCTACTCCCCGGGGAGCTGTTTTTT.